Reported below is one T cell receptor beta chain. The CDR3 loop spans 13 amino acids. Germline assignment: CDR1 SGHRS and CDR2 YFSETQ. With V trimmed by 4 bases and J by 4 bases, 5 bases remained unmatched. One entry per CDR3 protein results from TCRdb running MiXCR on the 5' RACE reads. The table has 45,000 to 60,000 distinct CDR3 sequences, approximately 23% seen once. The rearrangement links TRBV5-1 to TRBJ2-7; 7 nucleotides line up with TRBD1. The TCR originated in a female donor with breast cancer. The specimen was tumor-infiltrating naive CD4+ T cells sorted from the breast tumor. Subset of the sample: naive CD4+ T cells, CD4+CD45RA+CD25-. The CDR3 DNA reads TGCGCCAGCAGCCCCGGGACAGAATACGAGCAGTACTTC. This gives the protein CASSPGTEYEQYF. The entire variable domain, with the rest obtained from reference TRBV5-1 and TRBJ2-7, is as follows: KAGVTQTPRYLIKTRGQQVTLSCSPISGHRSVSWYQQTPGQGLQFLFEYFSETQRNKGNFPGRFSGRQFSNSRSEMNVSTLELGDSALYLCASSPGTEYEQYFGPGTRLTVT.